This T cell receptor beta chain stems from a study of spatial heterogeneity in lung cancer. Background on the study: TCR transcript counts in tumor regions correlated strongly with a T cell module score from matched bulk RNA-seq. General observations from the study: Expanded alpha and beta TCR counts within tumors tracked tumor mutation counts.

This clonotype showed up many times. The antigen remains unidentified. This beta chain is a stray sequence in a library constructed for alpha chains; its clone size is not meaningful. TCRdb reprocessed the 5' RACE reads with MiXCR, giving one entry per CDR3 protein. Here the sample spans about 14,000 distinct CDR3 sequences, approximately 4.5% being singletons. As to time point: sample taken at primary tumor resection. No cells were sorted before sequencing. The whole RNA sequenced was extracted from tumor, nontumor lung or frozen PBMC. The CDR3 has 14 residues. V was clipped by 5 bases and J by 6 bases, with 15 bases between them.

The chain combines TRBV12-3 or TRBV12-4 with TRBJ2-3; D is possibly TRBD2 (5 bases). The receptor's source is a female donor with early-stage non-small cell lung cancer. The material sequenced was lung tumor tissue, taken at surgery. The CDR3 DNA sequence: TGTGCCAGCAGTCCAGCGGTGGCATTGGATACGCAGTATTTT. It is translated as CASSPAVALDTQYF.